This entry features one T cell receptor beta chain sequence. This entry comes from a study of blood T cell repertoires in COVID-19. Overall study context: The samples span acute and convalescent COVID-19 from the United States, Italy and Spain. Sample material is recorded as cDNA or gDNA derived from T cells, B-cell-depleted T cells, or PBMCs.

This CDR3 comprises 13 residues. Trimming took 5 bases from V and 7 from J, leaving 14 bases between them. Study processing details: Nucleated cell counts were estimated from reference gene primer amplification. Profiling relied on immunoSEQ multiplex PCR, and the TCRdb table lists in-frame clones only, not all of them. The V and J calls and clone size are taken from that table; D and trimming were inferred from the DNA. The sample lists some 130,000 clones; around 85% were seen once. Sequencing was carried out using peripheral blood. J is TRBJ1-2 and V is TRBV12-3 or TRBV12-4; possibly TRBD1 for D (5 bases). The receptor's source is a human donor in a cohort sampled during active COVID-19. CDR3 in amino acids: CASSPGTGGGYTF. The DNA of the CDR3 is TGTGCCAGCAGTCCAGGGACGGGAGGTGGCTACACCTTC.